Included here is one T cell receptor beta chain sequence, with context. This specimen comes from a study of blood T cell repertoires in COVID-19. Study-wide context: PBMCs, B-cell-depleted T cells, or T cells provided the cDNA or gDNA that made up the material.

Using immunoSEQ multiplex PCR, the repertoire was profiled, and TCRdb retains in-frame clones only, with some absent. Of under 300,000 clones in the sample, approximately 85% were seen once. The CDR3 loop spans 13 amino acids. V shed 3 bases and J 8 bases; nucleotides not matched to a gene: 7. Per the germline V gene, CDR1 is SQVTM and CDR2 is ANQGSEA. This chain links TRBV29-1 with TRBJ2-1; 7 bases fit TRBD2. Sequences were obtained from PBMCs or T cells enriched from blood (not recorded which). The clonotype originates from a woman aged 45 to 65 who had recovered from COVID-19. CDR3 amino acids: CSVEEREGDEQFF. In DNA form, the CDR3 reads TGCAGCGTTGAGGAGAGGGAGGGCGATGAGCAGTTCTTC.